These T cell receptor beta chains were read from a single sample in a study of identifying expanded T cells in peripheral blood. Assay: immunoSEQ multiplex PCR; the TCRdb copy retains only in-frame clones and omits some. The sample has 90,000 to 100,000 clones, roughly 90% seen once. The sample comprised blood. These receptors originate from a person aged 18 to 69 in good health. The CDR3 runs from the conserved cysteine through the conserved F or W. The order of the fields is clone size, V gene, D gene, J gene, CDR3 protein. A D gene is named only where the DNA matches it firmly. Part of the rows lack a size; the others show once, few, many or a class for expanded clones.

clone size: .; V gene: TRBV2; D gene: .; J gene: TRBJ2-7; CDR3 protein: CASSEYGAGRDEQYF
clone size: .; V gene: TRBV30; D gene: TRBD1; J gene: TRBJ2-1; CDR3 protein: CAWSDRDRDYNEQFF
clone size: .; V gene: TRBV16; D gene: .; J gene: TRBJ1-2; CDR3 protein: CASSQSSTPGDGYTF
clone size: .; V gene: TRBV19; D gene: .; J gene: TRBJ2-3; CDR3 protein: CASSIRVRTDTQYF
clone size: .; V gene: TRBV19; D gene: .; J gene: TRBJ2-3; CDR3 protein: CASSLLSTDTQYF
clone size: .; V gene: TRBV5-6; D gene: .; J gene: TRBJ1-2; CDR3 protein: CASSLVGSYYGYTF
clone size: .; V gene: TRBV5-1; D gene: .; J gene: TRBJ1-3; CDR3 protein: CASSLGSTGNTIYF
clone size: .; V gene: TRBV29-1; D gene: TRBD2; J gene: TRBJ2-5; CDR3 protein: CSVEGTSGRPGTQYF
clone size: .; V gene: TRBV28; D gene: TRBD1; J gene: TRBJ1-1; CDR3 protein: CASSPRTGTEAFF
clone size: .; V gene: TRBV13; D gene: TRBD2; J gene: TRBJ2-7; CDR3 protein: CASSLGLADSYEQYF
clone size: .; V gene: TRBV12-5; D gene: TRBD2; J gene: TRBJ2-2; CDR3 protein: CASGLAAGAVGELFF
clone size: once; V gene: TRBV6-1; D gene: .; J gene: TRBJ2-7; CDR3 protein: CASSPYRGEQYF
clone size: .; V gene: TRBV5-1; D gene: TRBD2; J gene: TRBJ2-3; CDR3 protein: CASSQLAGGTDTQYF
clone size: .; V gene: TRBV18; D gene: .; J gene: TRBJ1-5; CDR3 protein: CASSPEGFGNQPQHF
clone size: .; V gene: TRBV28; D gene: .; J gene: TRBJ1-2; CDR3 protein: CASSLLRDGYTF
clone size: .; V gene: TRBV15; D gene: TRBD1; J gene: TRBJ2-2; CDR3 protein: CATSSRQGDTGELFF
clone size: .; V gene: TRBV28; D gene: .; J gene: TRBJ2-5; CDR3 protein: CASSSHGTNLEETQYF
clone size: .; V gene: TRBV10-1; D gene: TRBD2; J gene: TRBJ2-1; CDR3 protein: CASSSGSSSYNEQFF
clone size: .; V gene: TRBV6-5; D gene: .; J gene: TRBJ2-3; CDR3 protein: CASSYSGGPNSDTQYF
clone size: .; V gene: TRBV4-1; D gene: .; J gene: TRBJ1-1; CDR3 protein: CASSQGPGVVTEAFF
clone size: .; V gene: TRBV11-3; D gene: TRBD2; J gene: TRBJ2-1; CDR3 protein: CASSPSGRAYNEQFF
clone size: .; V gene: TRBV28; D gene: .; J gene: TRBJ2-5; CDR3 protein: CASSFASLALGTQYF
clone size: .; V gene: TRBV6-4; D gene: .; J gene: TRBJ2-2; CDR3 protein: CASSPSRDVGGELFF
clone size: .; V gene: TRBV7-8; D gene: .; J gene: TRBJ2-2; CDR3 protein: CASRVTGNTGELFF
clone size: .; V gene: TRBV30; D gene: .; J gene: TRBJ2-7; CDR3 protein: CAWGGQDYEQYF
clone size: once; V gene: TRBV5-1; D gene: TRBD2; J gene: TRBJ2-7; CDR3 protein: CASSLAWRGGPSYEQYF
clone size: .; V gene: TRBV27; D gene: .; J gene: TRBJ2-5; CDR3 protein: CASSPQGPETQYF
clone size: .; V gene: TRBV5-1; D gene: .; J gene: TRBJ2-7; CDR3 protein: CASSRVFGENGEQYF
clone size: .; V gene: TRBV4-1; D gene: TRBD1; J gene: TRBJ1-1; CDR3 protein: CASSSGTGYFNTEAFF
clone size: .; V gene: TRBV28; D gene: TRBD1; J gene: TRBJ1-5; CDR3 protein: CASSEAGQGAYSNQPQHF
clone size: .; V gene: TRBV5-6; D gene: TRBD1; J gene: TRBJ2-7; CDR3 protein: CASTRQGSNYEQYF
clone size: .; V gene: TRBV9; D gene: .; J gene: TRBJ2-2; CDR3 protein: CASSYGGGRNTGELFF